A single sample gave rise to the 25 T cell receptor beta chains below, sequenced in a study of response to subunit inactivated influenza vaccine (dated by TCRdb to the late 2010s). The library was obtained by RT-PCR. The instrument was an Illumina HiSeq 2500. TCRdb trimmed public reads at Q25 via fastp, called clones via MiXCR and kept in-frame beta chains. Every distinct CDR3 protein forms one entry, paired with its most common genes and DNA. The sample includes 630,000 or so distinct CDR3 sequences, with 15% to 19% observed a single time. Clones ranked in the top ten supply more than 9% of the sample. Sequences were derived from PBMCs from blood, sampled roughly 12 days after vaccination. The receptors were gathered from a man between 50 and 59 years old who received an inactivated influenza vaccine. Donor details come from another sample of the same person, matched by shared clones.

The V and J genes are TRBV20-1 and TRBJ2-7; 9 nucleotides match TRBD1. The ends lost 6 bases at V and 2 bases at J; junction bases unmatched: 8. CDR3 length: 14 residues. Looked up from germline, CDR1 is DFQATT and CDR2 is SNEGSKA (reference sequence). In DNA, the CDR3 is TGCAGTGCCGGGTCGGGACAGGGAGCCTACGAGCAGTACTTC. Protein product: CSAGSGQGAYEQYF.

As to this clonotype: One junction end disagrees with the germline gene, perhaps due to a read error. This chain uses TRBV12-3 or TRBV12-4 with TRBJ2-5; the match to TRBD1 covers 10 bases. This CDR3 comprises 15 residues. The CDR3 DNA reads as TGTGCCAGCAGGTTAGGACAGGGGGGACAAGAGACCCAGTACTTC. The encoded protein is CASRLGQGGQETQYF.

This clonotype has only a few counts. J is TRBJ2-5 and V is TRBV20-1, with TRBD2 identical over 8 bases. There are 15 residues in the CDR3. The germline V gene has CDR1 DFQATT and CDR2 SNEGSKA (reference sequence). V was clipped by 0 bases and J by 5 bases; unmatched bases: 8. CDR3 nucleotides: TGCAGTGCTAGAGATTTAACTAGCGGAAGCGAGACCCAGTACTTC. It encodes CSARDLTSGSETQYF.

The CDR3 nucleotides are TGTGCCAGCAGTGACTCAGTCCGGGCCAGGGTCAATGAGCAGTTCTTC. It specifies CASSDSVRARVNEQFF. V and J are TRBV6-4 and TRBJ2-1; TRBD1 is a possible D gene (5 bases). Per the germline V gene, CDR1 is MRHNA and CDR2 is SNTAGT. The CDR3 loop spans 16 amino acids. Trimming shortened V by 0 bases and J by 6 bases, and 15 bases separated the two germline ends.

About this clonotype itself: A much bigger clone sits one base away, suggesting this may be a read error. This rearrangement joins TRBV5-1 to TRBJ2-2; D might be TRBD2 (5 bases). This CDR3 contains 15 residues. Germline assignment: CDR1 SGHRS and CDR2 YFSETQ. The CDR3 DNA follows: TGCGCCAGCAGCTTGAGAGACGCGAACACCGGGGAGCTGATTTTT. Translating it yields CASSLRDANTGELIF.

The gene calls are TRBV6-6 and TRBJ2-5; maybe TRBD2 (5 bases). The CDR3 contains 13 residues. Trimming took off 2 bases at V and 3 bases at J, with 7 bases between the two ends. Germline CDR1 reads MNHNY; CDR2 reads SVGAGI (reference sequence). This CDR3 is CASSYMGEETQYF. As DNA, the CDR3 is TGTGCCAGCAGTTACATGGGAGAAGAGACCCAGTACTTC.

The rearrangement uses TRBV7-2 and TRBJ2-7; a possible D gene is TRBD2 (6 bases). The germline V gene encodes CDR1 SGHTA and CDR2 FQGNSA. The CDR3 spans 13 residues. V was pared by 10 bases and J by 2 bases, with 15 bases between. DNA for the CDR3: TGTGCCACCGGACGGGACTTTGCCTACGAGCAGTACTTC. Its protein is CATGRDFAYEQYF.

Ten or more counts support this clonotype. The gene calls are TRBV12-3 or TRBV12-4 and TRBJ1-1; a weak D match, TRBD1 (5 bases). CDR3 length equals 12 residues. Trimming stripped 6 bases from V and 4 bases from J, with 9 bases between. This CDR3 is CASSRDVTEAFF. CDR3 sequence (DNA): TGTGCCAGCAGCAGGGATGTCACTGAAGCTTTCTTT.

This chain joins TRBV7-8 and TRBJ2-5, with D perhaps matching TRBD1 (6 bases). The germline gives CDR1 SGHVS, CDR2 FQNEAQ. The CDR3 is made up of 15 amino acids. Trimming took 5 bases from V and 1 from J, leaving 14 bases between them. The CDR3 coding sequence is TGTGCCAGCAGCCCATGGGGGACAACCCAAGAGACCCAGTACTTC. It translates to CASSPWGTTQETQYF.

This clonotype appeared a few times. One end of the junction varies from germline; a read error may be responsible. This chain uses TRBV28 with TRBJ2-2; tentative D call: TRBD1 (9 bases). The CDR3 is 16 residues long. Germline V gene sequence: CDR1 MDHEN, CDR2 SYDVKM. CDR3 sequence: CASSGTGTRNAGELFF. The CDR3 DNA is TGTGCCAGCAGTGGGACAGGGACTAGGAACGCCGGGGAGCTGTTTTTT.

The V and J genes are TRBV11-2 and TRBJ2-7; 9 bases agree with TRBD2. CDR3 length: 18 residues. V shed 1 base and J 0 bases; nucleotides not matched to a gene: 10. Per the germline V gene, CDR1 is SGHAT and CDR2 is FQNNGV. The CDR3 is CASSLVGGGAGGSYEQYF. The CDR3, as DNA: TGTGCCAGCAGCTTAGTAGGCGGGGGGGCCGGTGGCTCCTACGAGCAGTACTTC.

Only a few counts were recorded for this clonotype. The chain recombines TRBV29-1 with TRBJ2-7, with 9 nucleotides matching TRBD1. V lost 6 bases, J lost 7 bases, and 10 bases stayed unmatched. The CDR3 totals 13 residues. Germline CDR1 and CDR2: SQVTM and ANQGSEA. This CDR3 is CSVAKQGAGEQYF. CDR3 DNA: TGCAGCGTAGCCAAACAGGGGGCAGGAGAGCAGTACTTC.

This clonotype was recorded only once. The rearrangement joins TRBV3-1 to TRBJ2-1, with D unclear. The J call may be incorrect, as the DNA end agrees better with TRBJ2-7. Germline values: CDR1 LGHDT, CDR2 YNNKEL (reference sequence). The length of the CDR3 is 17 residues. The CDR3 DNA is TGTGCCAGCAGCCCCCTCTCTGGCGGTCCCTCCTACAATGAGCAGTACTTC. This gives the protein CASSPLSGGPSYNEQYF.

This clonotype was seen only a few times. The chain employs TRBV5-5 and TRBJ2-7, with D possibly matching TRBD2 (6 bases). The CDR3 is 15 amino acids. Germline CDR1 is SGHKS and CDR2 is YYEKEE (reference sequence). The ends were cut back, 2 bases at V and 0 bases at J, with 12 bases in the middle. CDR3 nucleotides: TGTGCCAGCAGCTTACTGCCCGGGAGCTCCTACGAGCAGTACTTC. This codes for CASSLLPGSSYEQYF.

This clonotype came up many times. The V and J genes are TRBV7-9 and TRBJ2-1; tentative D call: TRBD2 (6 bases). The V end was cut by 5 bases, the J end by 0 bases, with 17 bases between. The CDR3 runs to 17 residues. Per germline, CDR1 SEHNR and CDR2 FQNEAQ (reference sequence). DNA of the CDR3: TGTGCCAGCAGCCCTATATTAGCGGAGTTCTCCTACAATGAGCAGTTCTTC. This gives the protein CASSPILAEFSYNEQFF.

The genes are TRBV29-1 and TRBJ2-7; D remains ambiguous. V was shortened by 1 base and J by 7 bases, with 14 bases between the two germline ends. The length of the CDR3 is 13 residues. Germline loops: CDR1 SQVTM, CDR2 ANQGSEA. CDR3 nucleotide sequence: TGCAGCGTTGAAGGGGGTCCATCTACGGAGCAGTACTTC. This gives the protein CSVEGGPSTEQYF.

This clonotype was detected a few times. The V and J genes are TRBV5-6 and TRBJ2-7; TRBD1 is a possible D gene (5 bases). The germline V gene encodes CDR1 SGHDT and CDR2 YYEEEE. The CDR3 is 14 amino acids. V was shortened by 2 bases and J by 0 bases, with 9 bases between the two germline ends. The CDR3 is CASSLKQVSYEQYF. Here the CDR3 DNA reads TGTGCCAGCAGCTTAAAACAGGTCTCCTACGAGCAGTACTTC.

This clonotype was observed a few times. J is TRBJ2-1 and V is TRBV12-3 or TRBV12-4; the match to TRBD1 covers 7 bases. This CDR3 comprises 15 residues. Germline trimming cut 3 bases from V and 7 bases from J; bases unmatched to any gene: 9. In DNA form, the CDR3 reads TGTGCCAGCAGTTTCCTGACAACAGGGGTTAATGAGCAGTTCTTC. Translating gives CASSFLTTGVNEQFF.

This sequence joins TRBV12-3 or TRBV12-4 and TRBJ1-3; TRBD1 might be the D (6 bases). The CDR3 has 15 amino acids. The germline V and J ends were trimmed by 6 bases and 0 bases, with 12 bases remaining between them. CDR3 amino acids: CASRDTGSSGNTIYF. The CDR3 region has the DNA TGTGCCAGCAGGGATACAGGGAGCTCTGGAAACACCATATATTTT.

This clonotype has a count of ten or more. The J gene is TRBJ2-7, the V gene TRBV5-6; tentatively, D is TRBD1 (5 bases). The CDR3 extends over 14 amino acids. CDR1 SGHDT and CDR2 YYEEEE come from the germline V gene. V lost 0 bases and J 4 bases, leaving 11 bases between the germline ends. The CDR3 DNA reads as TGTGCCAGCAGCTTGGATCAGGGTGGTTACGAGCAGTACTTC. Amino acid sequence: CASSLDQGGYEQYF.

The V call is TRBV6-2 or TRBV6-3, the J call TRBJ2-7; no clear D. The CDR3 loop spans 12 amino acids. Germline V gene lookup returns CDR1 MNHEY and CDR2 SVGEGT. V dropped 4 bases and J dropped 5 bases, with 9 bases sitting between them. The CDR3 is CASSLQSHEQYF. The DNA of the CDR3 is TGTGCCAGCAGTTTACAGTCCCACGAGCAGTACTTC.

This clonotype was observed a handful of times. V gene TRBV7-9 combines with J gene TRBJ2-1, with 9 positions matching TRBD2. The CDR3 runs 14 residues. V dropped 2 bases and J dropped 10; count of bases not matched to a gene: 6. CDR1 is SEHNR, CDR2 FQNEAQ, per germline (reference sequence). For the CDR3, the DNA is TGTGCCAGCAGCTTACGGCCTAGCGGGGTAGAGCAGTTCTTC. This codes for CASSLRPSGVEQFF.

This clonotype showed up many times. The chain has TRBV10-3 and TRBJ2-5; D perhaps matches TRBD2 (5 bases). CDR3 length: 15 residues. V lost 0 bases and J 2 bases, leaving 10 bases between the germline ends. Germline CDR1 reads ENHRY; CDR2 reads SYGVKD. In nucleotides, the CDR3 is TGTGCCATCAGTGAGTCGTCGGGGAATCAAGAGACCCAGTACTTC. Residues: CAISESSGNQETQYF.

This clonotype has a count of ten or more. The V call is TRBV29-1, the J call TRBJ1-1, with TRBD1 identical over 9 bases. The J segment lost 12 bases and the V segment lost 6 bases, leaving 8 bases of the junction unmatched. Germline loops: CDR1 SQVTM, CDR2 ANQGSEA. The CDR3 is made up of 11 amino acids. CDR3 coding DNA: TGCAGCGTAGACAGGGGGGGTGGAACTTTCTTT. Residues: CSVDRGGGTFF. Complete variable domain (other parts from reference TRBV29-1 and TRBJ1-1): SAVISQKPSRDICQRGTSLTIQCQVDSQVTMMFWYRQQPGQSLTLIATANQGSEATYESGFVIDKFPISRPNLTFSTLTVSNMSPEDSSIYLCSVDRGGGTFFGQGTRLTVV.

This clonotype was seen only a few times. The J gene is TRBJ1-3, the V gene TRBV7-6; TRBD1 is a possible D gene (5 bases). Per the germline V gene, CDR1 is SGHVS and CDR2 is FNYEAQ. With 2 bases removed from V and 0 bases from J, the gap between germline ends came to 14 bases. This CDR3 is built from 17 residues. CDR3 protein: CASSLFSPGPSGNTIYF. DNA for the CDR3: TGTGCCAGCAGCTTATTTTCTCCAGGGCCCTCTGGAAACACCATATATTTT.